This T cell receptor beta chain was sequenced during a study of blood T cells in healthy people across ages. Points from the study as a whole: Considered underestimates were the diversity estimates obtained from one million T cells.

Of note for this clonotype: The antigen is undetermined.

The CDR3 sequence is 15 residues long. Germline-derived CDR1 and CDR2 are MGHRA and YSYEKL. Primed by a sample-barcoded 5' primer and a J-beta primer mix, a second PCR proceeded for about 6 to 11 cycles. TCRdb recomputed calls from the 5' RACE reads with MiXCR, one row per CDR3 protein. The sample shows more than 650,000 distinct CDR3 sequences, 22% of them seen only once. The receptor was derived from a man between 65 and 85 years old in good health. The chain combines TRBV4-1 with TRBJ2-5; possible D gene TRBD2, 6 bases. The J call is doubtful: the DNA matches TRBJ2-7 better. The specimen sequenced was blood. The DNA of the CDR3 is TGCGCCAGCAGCCAAGGGGTAGGAGGGATGGACGAGCAGTACTTC. Amino acid sequence: CASSQGVGGMDEQYF.